This entry lists 21 T cell receptor beta chains sequenced from one sample in a study of blood T cell repertoires in COVID-19. Using immunoSEQ multiplex PCR, the repertoire was profiled, and TCRdb retains in-frame clones only, with some absent. The sample gives 130,000 or so clones, roughly 78% of which show up once; 16% is in the top ten. Material: peripheral blood. The receptors were gathered from a man aged 60 to 75 with active or convalescent COVID-19.

CDR3 sequence reads: CASSQGLAGDETQYF. The CDR3 nucleotides read TGTGCCAGCAGCCAAGGACTAGCGGGAGACGAGACCCAGTACTTC. The chain has TRBV5-4 and TRBJ2-5; 13 positions agree with TRBD2. The CDR3 consists of 15 residues. V shed 4 bases and J 5 bases; nucleotides not matched to a gene: 5. Germline V gene lookup returns CDR1 SGHNT and CDR2 YYREEE (reference sequence).

V and J are TRBV19 and TRBJ1-6; D might be TRBD1 (5 bases). In germline, CDR1 is LNHDA, CDR2 SQIVND (reference sequence). Trimming stripped 5 bases from V and 6 bases from J, with 11 bases between. There are 14 residues in the CDR3. Here the CDR3 DNA reads TGTGCCAGTAGTTTTACAGGCCGTAATTCACCCCTCCACTTT. The encoded protein is CASSFTGRNSPLHF. Based on the CDR3 plus reference TRBV19 and TRBJ1-6, the full variable domain is DGGITQSPKYLFRKEGQNVTLSCEQNLNHDAMYWYRQDPGQGLRLIYYSQIVNDFQKGDIAEGYSVSREKKESFPLTVTSAQKNPTAFYLCASSFTGRNSPLHFGNGTRLTVT.

This chain joins TRBV4-3 and TRBJ2-7; 8 bases match TRBD1. The CDR3 totals 17 residues. Germline lookup yields CDR1 LGHNA and CDR2 YSLEER. The trim removed 2 bases at V and 0 bases at J, leaving 9 bases unmatched. The CDR3 is CASSQSARGQGSYEQYF. The CDR3, as DNA: TGCGCCAGCAGCCAATCGGCCAGAGGACAGGGCTCCTACGAGCAGTACTTC.

This clone was detected only a few times. V gene TRBV19 combines with J gene TRBJ2-7; weak D call: TRBD1 (6 bases). The V and J ends lost 7 bases and 1 base respectively, with 17 bases between them. The CDR3 has 15 residues. Germline CDR1 LNHDA, CDR2 SQIVND (reference sequence). For the CDR3, the DNA is TGTGCCAGTACCCGGGGTCAGGGGCGTTCCTACGAGCAGTACTTC. It is translated as CASTRGQGRSYEQYF. Together with reference TRBV19 and TRBJ2-7, the CDR3 gives the full variable domain: DGGITQSPKYLFRKEGQNVTLSCEQNLNHDAMYWYRQDPGQGLRLIYYSQIVNDFQKGDIAEGYSVSREKKESFPLTVTSAQKNPTAFYLCASTRGQGRSYEQYFGPGTRLTVT.

In its sample, this clone was seen many times. The V and J genes are TRBV18 and TRBJ1-2; 8 positions match TRBD1. Germline V gene data show CDR1 as KGHSH and CDR2 as LQKENI. The CDR3 length is 16 residues. V gave up 0 bases and J gave up 8 bases; unmatched junction bases: 11. The DNA of the CDR3 is TGTGCCAGCTCACCACCGCTGACAGGGGCCCTTGAAGGCTACACCTTC. Protein sequence: CASSPPLTGALEGYTF.

The chain links TRBV7-2 to TRBJ2-3, with 8 bases that match TRBD1. V gave up 5 bases and J gave up 8 bases; unmatched junction bases: 6. The V gene's germline CDR1 is SGHTA and CDR2 FQGNSA. The CDR3 consists of 13 residues. The DNA of the CDR3 is TGTGCCAGCAGCCTCCAGGGGGCCAGTACGCAGTATTTT. Its translation: CASSLQGASTQYF.

This chain links TRBV7-2 with TRBJ2-7; D is undetermined. The V gene lost 2 bases and the J gene lost 9 bases, with 11 bases spanning the gap. CDR3 length: 12 amino acids. CDR1 and CDR2 (germline): SGHTA, FQGNSA. The CDR3 loop reads CASSLLEPLQYF. In nucleotides, the CDR3 is TGTGCCAGCAGCTTATTGGAGCCGCTGCAGTACTTC.

This clone came up a few times. This chain connects TRBV11-2 to TRBJ2-1; the D gene is possibly TRBD1 (5 bases). V lost 5 bases, J lost 7 bases, and 21 bases lay in between. CDR1 is SGHAT and CDR2 is FQNNGV in the germline V gene. The CDR3 covers 16 residues. The CDR3 DNA reads TGTGCCAGCAGCCCTAGTGGGGCCGGATTAAGGAATGAGCAGTTCTTC. Translated, it gives CASSPSGAGLRNEQFF.

V is TRBV18 and J is TRBJ2-1, with D maybe TRBD2 (6 bases). Trimming pared 2 bases from V and 4 bases from J, leaving 6 bases between. The CDR3 has 13 residues. Per germline, CDR1 KGHSH and CDR2 LQKENI. The DNA of the CDR3 is TGTGCCAGCTCACCAGCGGGATACAATGAGCAGTTCTTC. Translation gives CASSPAGYNEQFF.

The chain joins TRBV10-2 to TRBJ2-5, with 15 bases lining up with TRBD2. CDR3 size: 16 residues. The V and J ends lost 7 bases and 5 bases, in that order; junction bases with no gene match: 8. The germline V gene has CDR1 WSHSY and CDR2 SAAADI. The CDR3 region has the DNA TGCGCCAGCAAACAGTACGGACTAGCGGGAGGGGAGACCCAGTACTTC. Translating gives CASKQYGLAGGETQYF.

This rearrangement joins TRBV28 to TRBJ1-1; D is unresolved. The CDR3 spans 12 residues. V shed 5 bases and J shed 10 bases, with 14 bases lying between them. Germline lookup yields CDR1 MDHEN and CDR2 SYDVKM. In nucleotides, the CDR3 is TGTGCCAGCAGTCCGCGGCCTCGCGGAGCTTTCTTT. Translating gives CASSPRPRGAFF.

The J gene is TRBJ2-2, the V gene TRBV19, with TRBD1 as a possible D gene (5 bases). Looked up from germline, CDR1 is LNHDA and CDR2 is SQIVND (reference sequence). There are 16 residues in the CDR3. V lost 2 bases to trimming and J lost 4 bases, with 14 bases between them. The CDR3 nucleotides are TGTGCCAGTAGTATATCGTACCGACAGATCACCGGGGAGCTGTTTTTT. Translation gives CASSISYRQITGELFF.

This sequence joins TRBV6-5 and TRBJ2-7; TRBD1 might be the D (5 bases). V lost 2 bases, J lost 5 bases, and 16 bases lay in between. The CDR3 spans 15 residues. CDR1 and CDR2 from the germline V gene are MNHEY and SVGAGI. CDR3 in amino acids: CASSYKGSYMNEQYF. CDR3 coding DNA: TGTGCCAGCAGTTACAAGGGGTCCTATATGAACGAGCAGTACTTC.

This clone has only a few counts. The J gene is TRBJ2-5, the V gene TRBV4-1; a weak D match, TRBD2 (6 bases). CDR1 is MGHRA, CDR2 YSYEKL, per germline. This CDR3 contains 16 residues. V gave up 0 bases and J gave up 1 base, with 12 bases separating them. The chain's CDR3 is CASSQDPLASQETQYF. The CDR3 DNA reads TGCGCCAGCAGCCAAGATCCCCTAGCGTCCCAAGAGACCCAGTACTTC.

The V and J genes are TRBV9 and TRBJ2-7; 7 nucleotides agree with TRBD2. Germline CDR1 is SGDLS and CDR2 is YYNGEE. J lost 3 bases, V lost 0 bases, and 3 bases had no gene match. The CDR3 is 14 residues long. CDR3 loop: CASSVGGGGYEQYF. DNA of the CDR3: TGTGCCAGCAGCGTAGGAGGCGGGGGCTACGAGCAGTACTTC. Complete variable domain (other parts from reference TRBV9 and TRBJ2-7): DSGVTQTPKHLITATGQRVTLRCSPRSGDLSVYWYQQSLDQGLQFLIQYYNGEERAKGNILERFSAQQFPDLHSELNLSSLELGDSALYFCASSVGGGGYEQYFGPGTRLTVT.

This clone was picked up a small number of times. This chain joins TRBV5-4 and TRBJ2-1; D uncertain. The CDR3 has 16 amino acids. Trimming cost V 1 base and J 0 bases, with 11 bases left between them. Germline CDR1 is SGHNT and CDR2 is YYREEE (reference sequence). CDR3 nucleotide sequence: TGTGCCAGCAGCTTGAGCAGGTTAAGCTCCTACAATGAGCAGTTCTTC. Amino acids: CASSLSRLSSYNEQFF.

The chain employs TRBV6-6 and TRBJ1-1; 8 bases match TRBD1. The V and J ends lost 7 bases and 4 bases, in that order; junction bases with no gene match: 11. CDR3 size: 15 residues. Germline values: CDR1 MNHNY, CDR2 SVGAGI (reference sequence). The CDR3 sequence is CASTPGGQEGTEAFF. The CDR3 nucleotides read TGTGCCAGCACCCCGGGGGGACAGGAGGGCACTGAAGCTTTCTTT.

The V and J genes are TRBV19 and TRBJ1-1, with D possibly matching TRBD1 (5 bases). This CDR3 spans 15 amino acids. The V end was cut by 5 bases, the J end by 8 bases, with 21 bases between. Germline V gene lookup returns CDR1 LNHDA and CDR2 SQIVND (reference sequence). In nucleotides, the CDR3 is TGTGCCAGTAGTCTACTCCTTGGGGACTGGGAGGAAGCTTTCTTT. This sequence encodes CASSLLLGDWEEAFF.

This clone was observed a handful of times. The chain combines TRBV5-4 with TRBJ1-5; the D is unclear. The CDR3 covers 15 residues. Trimming took off 6 bases at V and 6 bases at J, with 19 bases between the two ends. The V gene's germline CDR1 is SGHNT and CDR2 YYREEE (reference sequence). The CDR3 nucleotides read TGTGCCAGCACCCCCGGGCCGAGCGCGGGTCAGCCCCAGCATTTT. The encoded protein is CASTPGPSAGQPQHF.

The gene calls are TRBV6-4 and TRBJ2-7, with D perhaps matching TRBD2 (6 bases). Deletions cut 5 bases from V and 4 bases from J, with 15 bases between. CDR1 and CDR2 (germline): MRHNA, SNTAGT. The CDR3 loop spans 14 amino acids. The CDR3 is CASSPSGVRYEQYF. In DNA, the CDR3 is TGTGCCAGCAGTCCCTCGGGGGTTCGTTACGAGCAGTACTTC.

The rearrangement uses TRBV29-1 and TRBJ2-7; a possible D gene is TRBD2 (6 bases). This CDR3 has 12 residues. With 3 bases removed from V and 5 bases from J, the gap between germline ends came to 11 bases. Germline V gene lookup returns CDR1 SQVTM and CDR2 ANQGSEA. This CDR3 is CSVDLGGHEQYF. CDR3 sequence (DNA): TGCAGCGTTGACTTGGGAGGCCACGAGCAGTACTTC.